The 4 T cell receptor beta chains reported below all come from one sample, sequenced in a study of identical twins. MiXCR, run by TCRdb on the 5' RACE reads, gives a single entry per CDR3 protein. The data hold more than 1.5 million distinct CDR3 sequences, with 32% observed a single time. The sequencing input was cord blood. The receptors here all came from a newborn girl in good health.

As concerns this clonotype: Germline and junction disagree at one end, which may indicate a read error. The chain links TRBV7-8 to TRBJ2-5; 11 bases match TRBD2. Germline V lookup: CDR1 SGHVS, CDR2 FQNEAQ. CDR3 size: 16 residues. CDR3 in amino acids: CAGSSESTSGEETQYF. In DNA, the CDR3 is TGTGCCGGCAGCTCAGAATCGACTAGCGGGGAAGAGACCCAGTACTTC. The full variable domain, its missing parts supplied by reference TRBV7-8 and TRBJ2-5, is GAGVSQSPRYKVAKRGQDVALRCDPISGHVSLFWYQQALGQGPEFLTYFQNEAQLDKSGLPSDRFFAERPEGSVSTLKIQRTQQEDSAVYLCAGSSESTSGEETQYFGPGTRLLVL.

This clonotype was seen repeatedly, ten times or more. The DNA of the CDR3 is TGTGCCAGCAACCACCGACTAGCGTCCTACAATGAGCAGTTCTTC. Residues: CASNHRLASYNEQFF. This sequence joins TRBV7-2 and TRBJ2-1, with TRBD2 matching over 8 bases. The CDR3 runs to 15 residues. Germline V CDR1 and CDR2: SGHTA, FQGNSA. Losses at the gene ends were 7 bases for V and 1 base for J; bases not matched to a gene: 6.

V is TRBV9 and J is TRBJ2-1, with 8 positions matching TRBD2. The CDR3 sequence is 12 residues long. In germline, CDR1 is SGDLS, CDR2 YYNGEE. V dropped 7 bases and J dropped 8; count of bases not matched to a gene: 5. This CDR3 reads CASQRGRDEQFF. CDR3 DNA: TGTGCCAGCCAGCGGGGGCGGGATGAGCAGTTCTTC.

V and J are TRBV27 and TRBJ2-4; D is unclear. With 6 bases removed from V and 0 bases from J, the gap between germline ends came to 12 bases. The germline V gene has CDR1 MNHEY and CDR2 SMNVEV (reference sequence). There are 15 residues in the CDR3. The CDR3 region has the DNA TGTGCCAGCAGATCGGGTGGATTAGCCAAAAACATTCAGTACTTC. It yields the protein CASRSGGLAKNIQYF.